Each of the 7 T cell receptor beta chains below was sequenced from the same sample in a study of CXCR3-negative and CXCR3-positive naive CD8 T cells. Study results and caveats: More hydrophobic TRB CDR3s occurred in CXCR3-positive than in CXCR3-negative naive cells.

These receptors' antigens are unknown. UMI-labeled TRB cDNA libraries were prepared by 5' RACE. Using the 5' RACE reads, TCRdb records one entry per CDR3 protein without DNA. In total, the table holds some 150,000 distinct CDR3 sequences. The sample comprised naive CXCR3+ CD8+ T cells from blood. Subset described: CD45RO-CCR7+CD27+CD95- naive CD8+ T cells expressing CXCR3 (TNR3+). These receptors were collected from a human donor in good health. Some clones in this sample may be carry-over from other donors' samples.

The chain combines TRBV29-1 with TRBJ2-2; absent DNA, TCRdb's TRBD1 call cannot be checked. The CDR3 covers 12 residues. Germline CDR1 is SQVTM and CDR2 is ANQGSEA. CDR3 residues: CSAPSSTGELFF.

CDR3 in amino acids: CAISERGYEQYF. The chain joins TRBV10-3 to TRBJ2-7; the D call of TRBD1 rests on TCRdb alone, since no DNA is present to check it. The CDR3 covers 12 residues. CDR1 and CDR2 (germline): ENHRY, SYGVKD.

This chain links TRBV4-1 with TRBJ1-1; TCRdb's D gene call, TRBD1, goes unchecked for lack of DNA. The CDR3 runs to 18 residues. Germline V CDR1 and CDR2: MGHRA, YSYEKL. The CDR3: CASSQGVIQGRKGTEAFF.

CDR3 in amino acids: CASSQYRSLDSNQPQHF. V is TRBV18 and J is TRBJ1-5; TCRdb's D call of TRBD1 is untestable without DNA. CDR1 is KGHSH and CDR2 is LQKENI in the germline V gene. The CDR3 is made up of 17 amino acids.

This chain uses TRBV7-9 with TRBJ1-1; the TCRdb call, TRBD1, lacks DNA for checking. The CDR3 runs to 12 residues. Per the germline V gene, CDR1 is SEHNR and CDR2 is FQNEAQ (reference sequence). The CDR3 spells CASSLLGVEAFF.

This sequence joins TRBV7-8 and TRBJ2-7; TCRdb outputs TRBD1, but without DNA this stays unchecked. Germline V CDR1 and CDR2: SGHVS, FQNEAQ. CDR3 size: 15 residues. CDR3 residues: CASSSTRDRGYEQYF.

This rearrangement joins TRBV28 to TRBJ1-1. This CDR3 contains 14 residues. Germline V gives CDR1 MDHEN, CDR2 SYDVKM. The CDR3 loop is CAVRDFQMNTEAFF. Full variable domain (missing parts from reference TRBV28 and TRBJ1-1): DVKVTQSSRYLVKRTGEKVFLECVQDMDHENMFWYRQDPGLGLRLIYFSYDVKMKEKGDIPEGYSVSREKKERFSLILESASTNQTSMYLCAVRDFQMNTEAFFGQGTRLTVV.